This TCR beta chain is drawn from a study of regulatory T cells in long-lasting Graves disease. As for the study in general: Positivity for TSH receptor antibodies plus over 5 years of antithyroid drugs meant persistent Graves' disease. Study observations and caveats: Accuracy could have been hurt by small sample size. The study found TRBV28, TRBJ1-2 and TRBJ2-5 favored in persistent disease. Persistent Graves' patients showed less TCR diversity than newly diagnosed ones.

Germline CDR1 and CDR2: SGHNT and YYREEE (reference sequence). The CDR3 totals 13 residues. V was clipped by 4 bases and J by 8 bases, with 13 bases between them. TCR beta libraries were built with iRepertoire HTBI primers and Arm-PCR of CDR3 regions. MiXCR, run by TCRdb on the multiplex PCR reads, gives a single entry per CDR3 protein. The sample contains 450,000 or so distinct CDR3 sequences, roughly 20% of which appear only once. The time point is: persistent/refractory GD, antithyroid drugs over 5 years with positive TRAb. PBMCs were the source of the RNA used for TCR sequencing. This clonotype has ten or more counts. Its antigen is currently unknown.

The sample in question was peripheral blood mononuclear cells (PBMCs), obtained when the disease was refractory, from a patient treated with antithyroid drugs. The chain links TRBV5-4 to TRBJ2-1; maybe TRBD2 (6 bases). The origin of this receptor is a female donor with Graves disease. DNA for the CDR3: TGTGCCAGCAGCAAGTCGGTAGCGGATGAGCAGTTCTTC. Translated, it gives CASSKSVADEQFF.